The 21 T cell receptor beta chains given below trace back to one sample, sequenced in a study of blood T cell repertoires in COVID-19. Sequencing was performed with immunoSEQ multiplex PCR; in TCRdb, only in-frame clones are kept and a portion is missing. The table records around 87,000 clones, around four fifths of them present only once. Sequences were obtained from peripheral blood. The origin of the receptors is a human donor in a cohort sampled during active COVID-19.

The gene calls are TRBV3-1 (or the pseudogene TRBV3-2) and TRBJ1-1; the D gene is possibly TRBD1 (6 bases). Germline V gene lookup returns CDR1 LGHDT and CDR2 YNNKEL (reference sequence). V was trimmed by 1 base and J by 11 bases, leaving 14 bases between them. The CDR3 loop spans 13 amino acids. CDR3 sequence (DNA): TGTGCCAGCAGCCAAGGTGGGGGCGTCGCGGCTTTCTTT. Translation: CASSQGGGVAAFF.

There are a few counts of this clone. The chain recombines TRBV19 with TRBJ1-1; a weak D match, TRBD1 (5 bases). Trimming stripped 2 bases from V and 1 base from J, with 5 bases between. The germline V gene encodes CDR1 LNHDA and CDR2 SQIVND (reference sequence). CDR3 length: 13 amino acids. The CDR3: CASSIQGNTEAFF. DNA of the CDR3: TGTGCCAGTAGTATACAGGGGAACACTGAAGCTTTCTTT.

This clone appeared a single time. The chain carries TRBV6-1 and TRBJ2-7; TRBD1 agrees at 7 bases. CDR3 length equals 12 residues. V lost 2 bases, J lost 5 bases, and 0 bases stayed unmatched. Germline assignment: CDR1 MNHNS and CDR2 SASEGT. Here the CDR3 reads CASSETGDEQYF. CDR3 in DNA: TGTGCCAGCAGTGAAACAGGGGACGAGCAGTACTTC.

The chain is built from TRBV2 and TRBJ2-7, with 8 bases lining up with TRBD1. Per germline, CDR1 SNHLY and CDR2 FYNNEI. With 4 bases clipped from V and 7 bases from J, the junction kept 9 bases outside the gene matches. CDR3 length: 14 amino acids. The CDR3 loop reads CASSVSDRVGEQYF. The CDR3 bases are TGTGCCAGCAGTGTGTCGGACAGGGTGGGTGAGCAGTACTTC.

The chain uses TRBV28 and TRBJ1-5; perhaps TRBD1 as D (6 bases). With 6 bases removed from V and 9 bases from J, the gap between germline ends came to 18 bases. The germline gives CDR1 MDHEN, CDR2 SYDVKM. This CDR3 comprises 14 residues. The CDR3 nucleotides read TGTGCCAGCAGCCCACGCGAGACAGGATCGCCCCAGCATTTT. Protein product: CASSPRETGSPQHF. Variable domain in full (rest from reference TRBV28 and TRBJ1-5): DVKVTQSSRYLVKRTGEKVFLECVQDMDHENMFWYRQDPGLGLRLIYFSYDVKMKEKGDIPEGYSVSREKKERFSLILESASTNQTSMYLCASSPRETGSPQHFGDGTRLSIL.

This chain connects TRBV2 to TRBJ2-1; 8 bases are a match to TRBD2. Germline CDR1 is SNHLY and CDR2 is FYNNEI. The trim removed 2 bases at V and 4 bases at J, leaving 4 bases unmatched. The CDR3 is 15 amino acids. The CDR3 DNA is TGTGCCAGCAGTGAAAGCGGGAGTGTTTACAATGAGCAGTTCTTC. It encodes CASSESGSVYNEQFF.

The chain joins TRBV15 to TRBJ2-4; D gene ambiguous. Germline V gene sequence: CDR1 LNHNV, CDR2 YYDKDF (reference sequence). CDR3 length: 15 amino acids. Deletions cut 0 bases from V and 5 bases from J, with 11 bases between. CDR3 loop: CATSRDPGVENIQYF. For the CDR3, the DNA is TGTGCCACCAGCAGAGACCCCGGAGTCGAAAACATTCAGTACTTC.

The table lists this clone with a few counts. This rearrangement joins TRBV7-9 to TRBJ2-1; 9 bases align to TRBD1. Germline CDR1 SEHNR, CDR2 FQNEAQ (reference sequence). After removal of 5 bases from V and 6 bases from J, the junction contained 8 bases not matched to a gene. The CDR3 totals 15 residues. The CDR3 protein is CASSRGQGLGNEQFF. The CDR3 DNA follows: TGTGCCAGCAGCCGGGGACAGGGTCTTGGCAATGAGCAGTTCTTC.

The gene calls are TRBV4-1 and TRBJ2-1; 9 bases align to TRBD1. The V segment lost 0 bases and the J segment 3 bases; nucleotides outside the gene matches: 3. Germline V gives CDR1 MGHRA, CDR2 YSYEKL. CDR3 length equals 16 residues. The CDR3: CASSQDQDRGYNEQFF. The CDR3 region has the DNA TGCGCCAGCAGCCAAGATCAGGACAGGGGCTACAATGAGCAGTTCTTC.

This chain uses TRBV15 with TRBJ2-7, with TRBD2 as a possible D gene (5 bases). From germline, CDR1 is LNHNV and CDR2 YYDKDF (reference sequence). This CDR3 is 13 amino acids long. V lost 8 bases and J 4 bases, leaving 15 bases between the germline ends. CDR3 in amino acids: CATSGVALYEQYF. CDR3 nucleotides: TGTGCCACCTCCGGGGTTGCCTTATACGAGCAGTACTTC.

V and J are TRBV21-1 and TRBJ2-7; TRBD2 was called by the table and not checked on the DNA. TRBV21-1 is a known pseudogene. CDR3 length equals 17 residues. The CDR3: CASSKSRAGGIAYEQYF. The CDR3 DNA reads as TGTGCCAGCAGCAAAAGTAGGGCGGGGGGGATAGCCTACGAGCAGTACTTC.

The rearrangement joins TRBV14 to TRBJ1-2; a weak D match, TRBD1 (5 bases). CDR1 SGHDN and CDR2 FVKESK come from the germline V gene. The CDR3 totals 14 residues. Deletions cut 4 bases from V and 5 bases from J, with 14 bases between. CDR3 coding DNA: TGTGCCAGCAGCCGGACAAGCCTAGGTTATGGCTACACCTTC. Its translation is CASSRTSLGYGYTF.

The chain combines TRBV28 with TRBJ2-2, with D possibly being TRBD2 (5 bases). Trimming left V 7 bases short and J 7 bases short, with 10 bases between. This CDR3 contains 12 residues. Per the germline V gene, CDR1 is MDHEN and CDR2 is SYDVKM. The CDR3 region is CASKEGVGELFF. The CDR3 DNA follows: TGTGCCAGCAAAGAGGGCGTCGGGGAGCTGTTTTTT.

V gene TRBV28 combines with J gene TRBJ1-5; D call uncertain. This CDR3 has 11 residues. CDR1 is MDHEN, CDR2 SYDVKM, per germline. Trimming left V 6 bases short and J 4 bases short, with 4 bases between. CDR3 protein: CASRRNQPQHF. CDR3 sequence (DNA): TGTGCCAGCAGACGGAATCAGCCCCAGCATTTT.

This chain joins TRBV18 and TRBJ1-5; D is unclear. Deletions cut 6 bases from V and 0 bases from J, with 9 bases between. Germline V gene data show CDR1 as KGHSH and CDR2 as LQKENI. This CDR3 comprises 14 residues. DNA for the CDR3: TGTGCCAGCTCCTCAGGAGGTAGCAATCAGCCCCAGCATTTT. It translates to CASSSGGSNQPQHF. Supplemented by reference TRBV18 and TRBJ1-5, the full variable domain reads NAGVMQNPRHLVRRRGQEARLRCSPMKGHSHVYWYRQLPEEGLKFMVYLQKENIIDESGMPKERFSAEFPKEGPSILRIQQVVRGDSAAYFCASSSGGSNQPQHFGDGTRLSIL.

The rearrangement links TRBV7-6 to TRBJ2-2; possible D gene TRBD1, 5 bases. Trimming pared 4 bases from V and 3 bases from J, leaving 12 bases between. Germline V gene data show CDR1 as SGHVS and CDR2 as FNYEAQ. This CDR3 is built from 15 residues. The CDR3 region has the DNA TGTGCCAGCAGCTCCATAGACAGTTACACCGGGGAGCTGTTTTTT. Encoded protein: CASSSIDSYTGELFF.

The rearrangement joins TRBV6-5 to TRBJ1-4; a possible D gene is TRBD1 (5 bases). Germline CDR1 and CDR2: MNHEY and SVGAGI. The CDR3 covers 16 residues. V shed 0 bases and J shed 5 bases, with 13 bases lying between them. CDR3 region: CASSYSGTRGNEKLFF. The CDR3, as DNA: TGTGCCAGCAGTTACTCGGGGACGCGGGGGAATGAAAAACTGTTTTTT.

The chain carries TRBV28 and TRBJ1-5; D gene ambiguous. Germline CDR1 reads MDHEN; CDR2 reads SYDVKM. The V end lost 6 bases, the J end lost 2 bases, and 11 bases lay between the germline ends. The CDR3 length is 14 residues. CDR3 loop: CASRRVPGNQPQHF. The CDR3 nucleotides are TGTGCCAGCAGACGAGTCCCCGGCAATCAGCCCCAGCATTTT.

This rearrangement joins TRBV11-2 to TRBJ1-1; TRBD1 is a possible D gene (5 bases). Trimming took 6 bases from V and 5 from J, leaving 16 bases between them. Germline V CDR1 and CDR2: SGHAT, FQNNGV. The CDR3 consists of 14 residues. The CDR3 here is CASRRSGGGTEAFF. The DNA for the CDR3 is TGTGCCAGCAGGAGGTCGGGGGGGGGAACTGAAGCTTTCTTT.

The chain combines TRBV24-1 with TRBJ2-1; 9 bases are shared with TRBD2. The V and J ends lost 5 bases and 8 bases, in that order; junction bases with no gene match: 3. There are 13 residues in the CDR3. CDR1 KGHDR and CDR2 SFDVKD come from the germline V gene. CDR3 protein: CATSGVAGDEQFF. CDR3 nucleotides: TGTGCCACCAGTGGAGTAGCGGGAGATGAGCAGTTCTTC.

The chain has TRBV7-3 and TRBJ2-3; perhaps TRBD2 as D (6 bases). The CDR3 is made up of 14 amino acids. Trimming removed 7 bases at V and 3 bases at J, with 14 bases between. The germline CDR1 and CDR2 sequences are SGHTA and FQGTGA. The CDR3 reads CASKEGSGTDTQYF. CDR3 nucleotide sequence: TGTGCCAGCAAGGAGGGGTCAGGGACAGATACGCAGTATTTT.